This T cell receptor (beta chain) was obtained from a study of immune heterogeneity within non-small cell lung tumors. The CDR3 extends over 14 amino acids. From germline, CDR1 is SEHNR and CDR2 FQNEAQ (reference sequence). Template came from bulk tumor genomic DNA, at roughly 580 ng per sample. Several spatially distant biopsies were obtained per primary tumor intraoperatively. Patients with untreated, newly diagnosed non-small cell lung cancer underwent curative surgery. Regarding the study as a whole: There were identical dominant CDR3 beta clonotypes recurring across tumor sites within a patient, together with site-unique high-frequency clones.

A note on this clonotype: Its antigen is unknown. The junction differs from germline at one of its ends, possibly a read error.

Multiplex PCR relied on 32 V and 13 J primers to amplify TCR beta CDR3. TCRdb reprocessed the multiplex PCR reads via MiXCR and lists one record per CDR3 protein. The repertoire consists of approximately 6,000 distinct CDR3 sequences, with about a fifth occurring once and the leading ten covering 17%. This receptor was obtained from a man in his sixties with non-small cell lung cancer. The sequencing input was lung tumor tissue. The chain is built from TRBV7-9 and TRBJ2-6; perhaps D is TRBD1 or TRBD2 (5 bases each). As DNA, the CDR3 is TGTGCCAGCAGCGGGAGCTCTGGGGCCAAAGTCCTGACTTTC. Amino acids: CASSGSSGAKVLTF. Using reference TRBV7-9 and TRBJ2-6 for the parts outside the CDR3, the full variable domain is DTGVSQNPRHKITKRGQNVTFRCDPISEHNRLYWYRQTLGQGPEFLTYFQNEAQLEKSRLLSDRFSAERPKGSFSTLEIQRTEQGDSAMYLCASSGSSGAKVLTFGAGSRLTVL.